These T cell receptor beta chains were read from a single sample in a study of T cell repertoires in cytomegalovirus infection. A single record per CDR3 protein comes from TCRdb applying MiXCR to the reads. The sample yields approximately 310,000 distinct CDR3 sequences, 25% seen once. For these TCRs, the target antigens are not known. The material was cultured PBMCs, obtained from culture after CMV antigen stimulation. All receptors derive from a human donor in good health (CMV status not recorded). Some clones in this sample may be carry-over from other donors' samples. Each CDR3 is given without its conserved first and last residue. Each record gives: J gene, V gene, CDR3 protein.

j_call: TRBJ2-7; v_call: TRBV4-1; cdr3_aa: ASSQEGRDTSYEQY
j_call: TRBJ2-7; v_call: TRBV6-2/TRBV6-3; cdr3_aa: ASSLVRSNAYEQY
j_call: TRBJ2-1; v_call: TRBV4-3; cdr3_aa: ASSQDREGEQF
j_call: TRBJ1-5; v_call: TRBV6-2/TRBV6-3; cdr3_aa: ASSYYDEGGQPQH
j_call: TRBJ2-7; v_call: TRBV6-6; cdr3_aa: ASSVGGLVYEQY
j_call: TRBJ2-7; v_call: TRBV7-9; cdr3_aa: ASSLSSGALTYEQY
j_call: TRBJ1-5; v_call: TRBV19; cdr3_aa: ASSIGGWGAYSNQPQH
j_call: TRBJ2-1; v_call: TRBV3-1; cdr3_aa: ASSQDGRDWGTDEQF
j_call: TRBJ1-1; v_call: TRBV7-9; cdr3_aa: ASSLANRGWGKTEAF
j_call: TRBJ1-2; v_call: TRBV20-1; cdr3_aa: SATVTGRVTEGYT
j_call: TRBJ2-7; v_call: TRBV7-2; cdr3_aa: ASSHLYEQY
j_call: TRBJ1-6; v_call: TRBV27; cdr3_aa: ASSFGTRDSPLH
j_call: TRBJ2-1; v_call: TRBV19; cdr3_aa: ASSMTGTSAFDEQF
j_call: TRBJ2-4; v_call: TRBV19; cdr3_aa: ASSNRTSGRGVKNIQY
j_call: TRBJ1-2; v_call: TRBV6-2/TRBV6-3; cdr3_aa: ASKPGTGGRHGYT
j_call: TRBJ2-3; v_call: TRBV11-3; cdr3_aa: ASSSPPLAGITDTQY
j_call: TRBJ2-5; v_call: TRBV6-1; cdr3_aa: ASSLLAGVGWTQY
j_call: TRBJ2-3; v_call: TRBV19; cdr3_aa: ASSQGLAGILADTQY
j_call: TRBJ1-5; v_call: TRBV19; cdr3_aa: ASSIDGPGGDQPQH
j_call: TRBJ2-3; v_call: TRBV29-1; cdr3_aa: SVESSTDTQY
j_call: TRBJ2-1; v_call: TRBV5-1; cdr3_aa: ASSLAPGLDEQF
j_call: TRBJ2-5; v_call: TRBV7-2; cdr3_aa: ASSLSVYQETQY
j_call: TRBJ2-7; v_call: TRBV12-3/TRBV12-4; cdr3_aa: ASSLDLEQY
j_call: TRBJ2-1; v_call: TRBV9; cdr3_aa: ASSAASTYLHNEQF
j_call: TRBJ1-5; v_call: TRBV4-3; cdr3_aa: ASSQDLAQPQH
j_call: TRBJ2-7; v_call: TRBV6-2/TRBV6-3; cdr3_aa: ASSYLDRAPTGDEQY
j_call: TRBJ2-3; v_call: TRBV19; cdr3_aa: ASSMISSGSDTQY
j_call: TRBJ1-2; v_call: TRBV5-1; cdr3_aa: ASSLATGSSGGYT
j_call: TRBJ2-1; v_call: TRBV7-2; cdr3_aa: ASSSPGNRASGSYNEQF
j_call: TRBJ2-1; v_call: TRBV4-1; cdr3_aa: ASSSSGIDEQF
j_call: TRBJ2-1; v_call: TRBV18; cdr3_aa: ASSQLLAHSSYNEQF
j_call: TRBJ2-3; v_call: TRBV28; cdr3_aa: ASSLLARSQY
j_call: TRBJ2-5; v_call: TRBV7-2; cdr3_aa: ASSKRTSGSGETQY
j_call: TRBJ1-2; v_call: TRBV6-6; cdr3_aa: ASSYSNRGLFGGYT
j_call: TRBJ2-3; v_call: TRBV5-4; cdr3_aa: ASSHDGTSGRDTQY
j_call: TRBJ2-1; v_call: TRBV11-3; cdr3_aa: ASSFPLARRNEQF
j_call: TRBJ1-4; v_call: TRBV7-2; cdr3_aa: ASSLGREEKLF
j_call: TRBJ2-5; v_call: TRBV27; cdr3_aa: ASSFSGRAMETQY
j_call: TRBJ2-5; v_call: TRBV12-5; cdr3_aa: ASGLSGLQETQY
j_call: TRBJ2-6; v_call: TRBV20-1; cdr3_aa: SGREGRVSGANVLT
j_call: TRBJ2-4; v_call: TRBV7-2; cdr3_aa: ASSLAIEGGRVAKNIQY
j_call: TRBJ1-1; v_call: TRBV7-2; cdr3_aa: ASSWTGQGVTEAF
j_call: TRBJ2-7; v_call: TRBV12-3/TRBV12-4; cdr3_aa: ASSTPSYEQY
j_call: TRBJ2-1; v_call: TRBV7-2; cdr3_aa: ASSSRYNEQF
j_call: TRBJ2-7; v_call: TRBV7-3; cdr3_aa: ASSLTGTPTYEQY
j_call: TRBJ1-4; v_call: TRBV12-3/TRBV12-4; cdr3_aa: ASISGTRHEKLF
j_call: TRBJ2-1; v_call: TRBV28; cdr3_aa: ASSFLSGPEQF
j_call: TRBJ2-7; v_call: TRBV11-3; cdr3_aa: ASSDPGRSEQY
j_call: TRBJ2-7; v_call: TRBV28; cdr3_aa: ASSPRTGGGQY
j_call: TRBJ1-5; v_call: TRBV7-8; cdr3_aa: ASSRDRGPRQPQH
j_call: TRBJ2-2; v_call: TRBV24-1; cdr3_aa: ATSAAGRTGELF
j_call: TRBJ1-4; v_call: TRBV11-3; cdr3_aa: ASSFWDPVRGEKLF
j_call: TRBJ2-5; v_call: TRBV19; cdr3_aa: ASSILAGGETQY
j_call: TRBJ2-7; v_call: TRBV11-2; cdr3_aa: ASSSSRPGYEQY
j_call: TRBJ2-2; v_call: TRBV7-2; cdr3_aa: ASSRLGDRGGTGELF
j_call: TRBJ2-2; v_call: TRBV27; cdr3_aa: ASSFYSGVNTGELF
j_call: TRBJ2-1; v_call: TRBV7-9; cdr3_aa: ASSLVPTSREYNEQF
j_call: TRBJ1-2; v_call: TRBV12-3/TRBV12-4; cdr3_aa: ASSLVLGAGYT
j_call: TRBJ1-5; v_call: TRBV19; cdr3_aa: ARHLGGARSNQPQH